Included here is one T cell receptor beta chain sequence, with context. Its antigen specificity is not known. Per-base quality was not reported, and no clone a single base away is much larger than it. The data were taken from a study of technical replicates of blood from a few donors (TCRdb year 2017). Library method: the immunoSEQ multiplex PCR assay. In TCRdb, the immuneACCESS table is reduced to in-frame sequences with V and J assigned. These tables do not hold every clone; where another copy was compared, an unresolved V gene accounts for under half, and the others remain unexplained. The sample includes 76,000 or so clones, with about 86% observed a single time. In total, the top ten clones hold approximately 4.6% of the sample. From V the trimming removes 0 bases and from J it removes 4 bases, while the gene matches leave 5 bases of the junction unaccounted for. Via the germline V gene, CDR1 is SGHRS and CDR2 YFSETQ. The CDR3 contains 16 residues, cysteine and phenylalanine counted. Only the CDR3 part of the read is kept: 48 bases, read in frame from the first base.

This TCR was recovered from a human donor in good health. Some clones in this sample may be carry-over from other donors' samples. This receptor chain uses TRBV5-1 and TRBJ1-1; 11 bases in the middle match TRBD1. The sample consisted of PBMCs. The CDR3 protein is CASSLARTGGGTEAFF. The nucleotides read TGCGCCAGCAGCTTGGCCCGGACAGGGGGCGGCACTGAAGCTTTCTTT. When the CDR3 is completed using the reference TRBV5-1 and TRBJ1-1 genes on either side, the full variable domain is KAGVTQTPRYLIKTRGQQVTLSCSPISGHRSVSWYQQTPGQGLQFLFEYFSETQRNKGNFPGRFSGRQFSNSRSEMNVSTLELGDSALYLCASSLARTGGGTEAFFGQGTRLTVV.